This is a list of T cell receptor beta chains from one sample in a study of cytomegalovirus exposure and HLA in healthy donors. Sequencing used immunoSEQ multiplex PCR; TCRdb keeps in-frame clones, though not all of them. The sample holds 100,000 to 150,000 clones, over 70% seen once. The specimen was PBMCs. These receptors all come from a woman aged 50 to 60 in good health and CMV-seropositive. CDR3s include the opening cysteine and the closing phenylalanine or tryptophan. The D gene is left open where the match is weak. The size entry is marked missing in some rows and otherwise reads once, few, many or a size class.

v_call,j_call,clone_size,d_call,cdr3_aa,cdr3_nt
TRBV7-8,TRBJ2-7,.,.,CASSSGGSSYEQYF,TGTGCCAGCAGCTCCGGAGGGTCCTCCTACGAGCAGTACTTC
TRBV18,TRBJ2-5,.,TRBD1,CASSTRTGRVETQYF,TGTGCCAGCTCAACAAGGACAGGGCGGGTCGAGACCCAGTACTTC
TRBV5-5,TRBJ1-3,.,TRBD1,CASSPSQGAFSPGNTIYF,TGTGCCAGCAGCCCAAGCCAGGGGGCTTTCTCGCCTGGAAACACCATATATTTT
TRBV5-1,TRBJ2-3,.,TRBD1,CASSQVGTASTDTQYF,TGCGCCAGCAGCCAGGTTGGGACAGCTAGCACAGATACGCAGTATTTT
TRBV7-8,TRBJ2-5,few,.,CASSLGDLTETQYF,TGTGCCAGCAGCTTGGGGGACTTGACGGAGACCCAGTACTTC
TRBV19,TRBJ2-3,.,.,CASSRGAGDTQYF,TGTGCCAGTAGTCGGGGGGCCGGAGATACGCAGTATTTT
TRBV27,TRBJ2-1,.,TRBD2,CASSSLAGYLRSYNEQFF,TGTGCCAGCAGTTCTCTAGCGGGATATTTACGATCCTACAATGAGCAGTTCTTC
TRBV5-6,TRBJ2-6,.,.,CASSLWPTRSGANVLTF,TGTGCCAGCAGCTTGTGGCCGACACGCTCTGGGGCCAACGTCCTGACTTTC
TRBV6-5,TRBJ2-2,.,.,CASTQGAAGELFF,TGTGCCAGCACGCAAGGGGCAGCCGGGGAGCTGTTTTTT
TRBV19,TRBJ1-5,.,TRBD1,CASSNSDRGWDNQPQHF,TGTGCCAGTAGTAACTCCGACAGGGGATGGGACAATCAGCCCCAGCATTTT
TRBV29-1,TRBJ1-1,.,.,CSVEGGASGTEAFF,TGCAGCGTTGAAGGCGGGGCGAGTGGAACTGAAGCTTTCTTT
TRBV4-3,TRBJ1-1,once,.,CASSQDTTGLEAFF,TGCGCCAGCAGCCAAGATACGACGGGACTGGAAGCTTTCTTT
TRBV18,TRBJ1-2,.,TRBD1,CASSPRQGANYGYTF,TGTGCCAGCTCACCGCGACAGGGCGCTAACTATGGCTACACCTTC
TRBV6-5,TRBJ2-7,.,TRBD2,CASRSPSGASYEQYF,TGTGCCAGCAGGTCCCCTAGCGGGGCCTCCTACGAGCAGTACTTC
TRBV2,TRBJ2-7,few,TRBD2,CASSPRASGAYEQYF,TGTGCCAGCAGTCCGAGGGCTAGCGGCGCCTACGAGCAGTACTTC
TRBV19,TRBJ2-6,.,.,CASSPGGAPSVLTF,TGTGCCAGTAGTCCTGGTGGGGCTCCGAGCGTCCTGACTTTC
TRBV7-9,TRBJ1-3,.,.,CASSHRLSGNTIYF,TGTGCCAGCAGCCACAGGCTCTCTGGAAACACCATATATTTT
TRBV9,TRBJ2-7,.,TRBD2,CASSEGLAGYEQYF,TGTGCCAGCAGCGAGGGACTAGCGGGCTACGAGCAGTACTTC
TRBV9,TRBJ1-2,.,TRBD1,CASSVTGEGYGYTF,TGTGCCAGCAGCGTGACAGGGGAAGGCTATGGCTACACCTTC
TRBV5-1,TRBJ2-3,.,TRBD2,CASSFPSGGVTDTQYF,TGCGCCAGCAGCTTTCCCAGCGGGGGGGTAACAGATACGCAGTATTTT
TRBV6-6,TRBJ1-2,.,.,CASSTQGFYGYTF,TGTGCCAGCAGTACCCAGGGGTTCTATGGCTACACCTTC
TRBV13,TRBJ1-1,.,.,CASSVRRHAEAFF,TGTGCCAGCAGTGTAAGGAGGCACGCTGAAGCTTTCTTT
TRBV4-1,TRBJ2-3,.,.,CASSQTAGDTQYF,TGCGCCAGCAGCCAGACAGCGGGAGATACGCAGTATTTT
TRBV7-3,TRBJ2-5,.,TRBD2,CASSLRGLATGETQYF,TGTGCCAGCAGCTTAAGGGGACTAGCGACTGGAGAGACCCAGTACTTC
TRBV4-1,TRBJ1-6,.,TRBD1,CASSQEPGQGVSPLHF,TGCGCCAGCAGCCAAGAACCGGGACAGGGCGTTTCACCCCTCCACTTT
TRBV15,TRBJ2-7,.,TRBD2,CATSRSGGASSYEQYF,TGTGCCACCAGCAGGAGCGGGGGCGCGAGCTCCTACGAGCAGTACTTC